A single sample gave rise to the 29 T cell receptor beta chains below, sequenced in a study of cytomegalovirus exposure and HLA in healthy donors. PCR involved 60 Vbeta and 13 Jbeta primers. The assay was immunoSEQ multiplex PCR, and TCRdb's table has in-frame clones only and misses some. Its table lists 150,000 to 200,000 clones. Sequencing was performed on PBMCs. Receptors were obtained from a woman aged 18-35 years in good health and CMV-seropositive.

The V and J genes are TRBV29-1 and TRBJ2-3; possibly TRBD2 for D (5 bases). Germline V gene data show CDR1 as SQVTM and CDR2 as ANQGSEA. V was trimmed by 4 bases and J by 0 bases, leaving 11 bases between them. CDR3 length: 14 amino acids. CDR3 bases: TGCAGCGTTGTCCCCGTAGCGAGCACAGATACGCAGTATTTT. This encodes CSVVPVASTDTQYF.

This chain joins TRBV7-3 and TRBJ2-7; D perhaps matches TRBD1 (6 bases). V was pared by 5 bases and J by 5 bases, with 16 bases between. CDR3 length: 14 residues. Germline V gene data show CDR1 as SGHTA and CDR2 as FQGTGA. The CDR3 region is CASSPVGAPHEQYF. The CDR3 DNA reads TGTGCCAGCAGCCCGGTGGGGGCCCCCCACGAGCAGTACTTC.

This rearrangement joins TRBV14 to TRBJ1-1; D ambiguous. Germline-derived CDR1 and CDR2 are SGHDN and FVKESK. This CDR3 region has 13 residues. V was pared by 4 bases and J by 7 bases, with 13 bases between. This CDR3 is CASSPKGAFEAFF. The CDR3 nucleotides read TGTGCCAGCAGCCCTAAGGGAGCGTTTGAAGCTTTCTTT.

The chain is built from TRBV7-2 and TRBJ2-7; D possibly corresponds to TRBD1 (5 bases). V lost 5 bases and J 0 bases, leaving 11 bases between the germline ends. The CDR3 is made up of 14 amino acids. Germline values: CDR1 SGHTA, CDR2 FQGNSA. CDR3 protein: CASSIGHSSYEQYF. CDR3 coding DNA: TGTGCCAGCAGCATTGGACATAGCTCCTACGAGCAGTACTTC.

The CDR3 protein is CASSRLSGAVVTDTQYF. The CDR3, as DNA: TGCGCCAGCAGCCGTCTATCAGGAGCGGTCGTCACAGATACGCAGTATTTT. This chain uses TRBV4-1 with TRBJ2-3, with D possibly being TRBD2 (5 bases). The CDR3 loop spans 17 amino acids. The V end was cut by 4 bases, the J end by 2 bases, with 19 bases between. CDR1 and CDR2 from the germline V gene are MGHRA and YSYEKL.

V is TRBV6-1 and J is TRBJ1-1, with 10 positions matching TRBD1. Germline CDR1 and CDR2: MNHNS and SASEGT. This CDR3 has 13 amino acids. J gave up 3 bases and V 7 bases, and 2 bases lay outside the gene matches. The CDR3 reads CASTGQGDTEAFF. CDR3 nucleotides: TGTGCCAGCACTGGACAGGGGGACACTGAAGCTTTCTTT.

The chain is built from TRBV2 and TRBJ1-4; 9 bases fit TRBD1. The J segment lost 6 bases and the V segment lost 6 bases, leaving 8 bases of the junction unmatched. Germline values: CDR1 SNHLY, CDR2 FYNNEI. CDR3 length: 15 residues. This chain's CDR3 is CASRVQDRGYEKLFF. The CDR3 DNA is TGTGCCAGCAGGGTCCAGGACAGGGGCTATGAAAAACTGTTTTTT. Filled out from reference TRBV2 and TRBJ1-4, the complete variable domain reads EPEVTQTPSHQVTQMGQEVILRCVPISNHLYFYWYRQILGQKVEFLVSFYNNEISEKSEIFDDQFSVERPDGSNFTLKIRSTKLEDSAMYFCASRVQDRGYEKLFFGSGTQLSVL.

The rearrangement joins TRBV5-6 to TRBJ2-5; D ambiguous. Gene TRBJ2-7 matches the end of the DNA better, so the J call may be wrong. Germline lookup yields CDR1 SGHDT and CDR2 YYEEEE. The CDR3 spans 11 residues. The CDR3 DNA reads TGTGCCAGCAGCTCCTACTACGAGCAGTACTTC. Translation: CASSSYYEQYF.

V is TRBV30 and J is TRBJ1-1; TRBD1 matches at 8 bases. V dropped 1 base and J dropped 4; count of bases not matched to a gene: 8. This CDR3 comprises 15 residues. Germline V lookup: CDR1 GTSNPN, CDR2 SVGIG (reference sequence). The CDR3 bases are TGTGCCTGGAGTGGGACAGGGAGTGGGGTCACTGAAGCTTTCTTT. It yields the protein CAWSGTGSGVTEAFF.

The chain has TRBV4-3 and TRBJ2-3; 7 bases match TRBD2. The CDR3 extends over 16 amino acids. Losses at the gene ends were 4 bases for V and 0 bases for J; bases not matched to a gene: 7. Looked up from germline, CDR1 is LGHNA and CDR2 is YSLEER. DNA of the CDR3: TGCGCCAGCAGCCTGGGTCCAGCGGGGAGCACAGATACGCAGTATTTT. It specifies CASSLGPAGSTDTQYF.

This chain uses TRBV30 with TRBJ2-7, with D possibly being TRBD2 (6 bases). Looked up from germline, CDR1 is GTSNPN and CDR2 is SVGIG (reference sequence). The CDR3 contains 17 residues. Trimming removed 0 bases at V and 4 bases at J, with 22 bases between. CDR3 nucleotides: TGTGCCTGGAGTGTACTCCGGCAGGGACTGGGGGGATACGAGCAGTACTTC. It encodes CAWSVLRQGLGGYEQYF.

This sequence joins TRBV6-6 and TRBJ2-5, with D unresolved. The CDR3 consists of 11 residues. Deletions cut 6 bases from V and 3 bases from J, with 5 bases between. Germline values: CDR1 MNHNY, CDR2 SVGAGI (reference sequence). The CDR3 nucleotides read TGTGCCAGCAGGTCTAAAGAGACCCAGTACTTC. Its protein is CASRSKETQYF.

The chain combines TRBV5-5 with TRBJ2-3, with 14 bases identical to TRBD2. Germline assignment: CDR1 SGHKS and CDR2 YYEKEE (reference sequence). V dropped 3 bases and J dropped 2; count of bases not matched to a gene: 8. CDR3 length: 18 residues. CDR3 in amino acids: CASSSRLAGGLSTDTQYF. The CDR3 DNA sequence: TGTGCCAGCAGCTCCAGACTAGCGGGGGGGCTATCCACAGATACGCAGTATTTT.

The rearrangement joins TRBV30 to TRBJ1-2, with TRBD1 as a possible D gene (6 bases). Germline V gene data show CDR1 as GTSNPN and CDR2 as SVGIG (reference sequence). Trimming left V 2 bases short and J 4 bases short, with 11 bases between. The CDR3 has 13 residues. CDR3 loop: CAWSFGQLYGYTF. The CDR3 DNA reads TGTGCCTGGAGTTTTGGACAGCTCTATGGCTACACCTTC. Together with reference TRBV30 and TRBJ1-2, the CDR3 gives the full variable domain: SQTIHQWPATLVQPVGSPLSLECTVEGTSNPNLYWYRQAAGRGLQLLFYSVGIGQISSEVPQNLSASRPQDRQFILSSKKLLLSDSGFYLCAWSFGQLYGYTFGSGTRLTVV.

The chain employs TRBV2 and TRBJ1-5; D is uncertain. The ends were cut back, 4 bases at V and 4 bases at J, with 11 bases in the middle. The CDR3 loop spans 14 amino acids. The germline V gene has CDR1 SNHLY and CDR2 FYNNEI. Written as DNA, the CDR3 is TGTGCCAGCAGTGGCCTCGGGTTTAATCAGCCCCAGCATTTT. Amino acid sequence: CASSGLGFNQPQHF.

This chain connects TRBV5-1 to TRBJ2-1; 7 nucleotides match TRBD1. Germline V gives CDR1 SGHRS, CDR2 YFSETQ. The J segment lost 4 bases and the V segment lost 0 bases, leaving 7 bases of the junction unmatched. This CDR3 is built from 16 residues. This CDR3 is CASSLGQGTIYNEQFF. Here the CDR3 DNA reads TGCGCCAGCAGCTTGGGACAGGGAACGATATACAATGAGCAGTTCTTC.

V gene TRBV6-4 combines with J gene TRBJ1-1, with D tentatively TRBD1 (5 bases). Trimming removed 2 bases at V and 2 bases at J, with 9 bases between. The CDR3 runs to 14 residues. CDR1 and CDR2 from the germline V gene are MRHNA and SNTAGT. The CDR3 DNA reads TGTGCCAGCAGTGACCAGGGAGGAAACACTGAAGCTTTCTTT. Amino acid sequence: CASSDQGGNTEAFF.

This sequence joins TRBV4-1 and TRBJ2-2; 8 positions match TRBD1. Germline CDR1 reads MGHRA; CDR2 reads YSYEKL. V was clipped by 1 base and J by 5 bases; unmatched bases: 9. The CDR3 is 17 amino acids. The CDR3 spells CASSQARDRFWTGELFF. Written as DNA, the CDR3 is TGCGCCAGCAGCCAAGCCAGGGACAGGTTCTGGACCGGGGAGCTGTTTTTT.

This chain uses TRBV6-1 with TRBJ1-4; TRBD1 matches at 11 bases. V shed 6 bases, J shed 6 bases, and the junction held 6 bases outside the gene matches. The CDR3 covers 15 residues. Germline assignment: CDR1 MNHNS and CDR2 SASEGT. The CDR3 nucleotides are TGTGCCAGCAGGGACAGGGGGCTGTCGGATGAAAAACTGTTTTTT. Its translation: CASRDRGLSDEKLFF.

The rearrangement links TRBV5-4 to TRBJ1-2; the D gene is possibly TRBD1 (5 bases). V was cut by 4 bases and J by 4 bases, with 14 bases left in between. The length of the CDR3 is 14 residues. CDR1 is SGHNT, CDR2 YYREEE, per germline (reference sequence). As DNA, the CDR3 is TGTGCCAGCAGCCTAGACAGCCCATCCTATGGCTACACCTTC. This codes for CASSLDSPSYGYTF.

This chain connects TRBV11-3 to TRBJ2-4; 9 bases are a match to TRBD1. The CDR3 extends over 14 amino acids. The V gene's germline CDR1 is SGHNT and CDR2 YENEEA. Losses at the gene ends were 5 bases for V and 4 bases for J; bases not matched to a gene: 3. CDR3 loop: CASSPTGGKNIQYF. CDR3 coding DNA: TGTGCCAGCAGCCCGACAGGGGGTAAAAACATTCAGTACTTC.

The chain employs TRBV6-1 and TRBJ2-7, with D possibly being TRBD1 (6 bases). Trimming shortened V by 2 bases and J by 6 bases, and 17 bases separated the two germline ends. This CDR3 is 15 amino acids long. Germline V gene sequence: CDR1 MNHNS, CDR2 SASEGT. In DNA, the CDR3 is TGTGCCAGCAGTGAAAGGCCCCAGGGGCCAGGCGAGCAGTACTTC. Its translation: CASSERPQGPGEQYF.

The genes are TRBV9 and TRBJ2-1, with 8 positions matching TRBD2. The germline gives CDR1 SGDLS, CDR2 YYNGEE. The CDR3 consists of 16 residues. Trimming took 1 base from V and 5 from J; bases not matched to a gene: 8. The chain's CDR3 is CASSVTGRGGNNEQFF. The DNA for the CDR3 is TGTGCCAGCAGCGTAACCGGGAGGGGGGGTAACAATGAGCAGTTCTTC.

The CDR3 is CASSMTGGPSSPLHF. CDR3 in DNA: TGTGCCAGCAGCATGACAGGGGGCCCTAGTTCACCCCTCCACTTT. V usage is TRBV9 and J usage is TRBJ1-6; 10 positions match TRBD1. CDR3 size: 15 residues. Germline V lookup: CDR1 SGDLS, CDR2 YYNGEE. V dropped 4 bases and J dropped 9; count of bases not matched to a gene: 7.

The chain uses TRBV30 and TRBJ1-6; TRBD1 is a possible D gene (5 bases). With 7 bases removed from V and 6 bases from J, the gap between germline ends came to 13 bases. The CDR3 is 13 amino acids. The germline gives CDR1 GTSNPN, CDR2 SVGIG (reference sequence). CDR3 loop: CAFYRSTNSPLHF. CDR3 nucleotide sequence: TGTGCCTTCTACAGGTCAACTAATTCACCCCTCCACTTT.

The chain carries TRBV9 and TRBJ2-7; 11 nucleotides match TRBD1. Germline CDR1 reads SGDLS; CDR2 reads YYNGEE. J gave up 2 bases and V 4 bases, and 5 bases lay outside the gene matches. The CDR3 totals 15 residues. CDR3 bases: TGTGCCAGCAGCAAGGGGGGACAGGGGGCCTACGAGCAGTACTTC. Translating gives CASSKGGQGAYEQYF.

The rearrangement links TRBV19 to TRBJ2-1; 7 bases are a match to TRBD1. Germline V CDR1 and CDR2: LNHDA, SQIVND (reference sequence). J gave up 9 bases and V 5 bases, and 10 bases lay outside the gene matches. The CDR3 has 14 residues. CDR3 protein: CASSPGQYVGEQFF. As DNA, the CDR3 is TGTGCCAGTAGTCCGGGACAGTACGTGGGTGAGCAGTTCTTC.

The gene calls are TRBV2 and TRBJ2-7; a weak D match, TRBD1 (5 bases). Germline V gene lookup returns CDR1 SNHLY and CDR2 FYNNEI. V was trimmed by 6 bases and J by 2 bases, leaving 8 bases between them. CDR3 length equals 12 residues. The chain's CDR3 is CASSQGPYEQYF. Here the CDR3 DNA reads TGTGCCAGCAGCCAGGGTCCCTACGAGCAGTACTTC. The full variable domain, rest sourced from reference TRBV2 and TRBJ2-7, is EPEVTQTPSHQVTQMGQEVILRCVPISNHLYFYWYRQILGQKVEFLVSFYNNEISEKSEIFDDQFSVERPDGSNFTLKIRSTKLEDSAMYFCASSQGPYEQYFGPGTRLTVT.

The rearrangement uses TRBV4-1 and TRBJ2-7; a weak D match, TRBD1 (5 bases). Trimming removed 3 bases from V and 2 bases from J, with 14 bases in between. Germline CDR1 reads MGHRA; CDR2 reads YSYEKL. This CDR3 region has 15 residues. CDR3 protein: CASSHGRGPAYEQYF. Here the CDR3 DNA reads TGCGCCAGCAGCCACGGTAGGGGCCCAGCCTACGAGCAGTACTTC.